A single sample is the source of the 18 T cell receptor beta chains below, sequenced in a study of T cells in Graves' hyperthyroidism and ophthalmopathy. RNA transcripts were the template for amplifying TCR beta CDR3 regions. When the TCR CDR3 underwent first-round RT-PCR, the HTBI primer set was used. TCRdb reanalysed the multiplex PCR reads using MiXCR and keeps one entry per CDR3 protein. This repertoire shows hundreds of thousands of distinct CDR3 sequences, approximately 15% found once; its top ten account for about 31%. The specimen was blood. The receptors originated from a woman in her 30s with Graves' hyperthyroidism.

V gene TRBV3-1 combines with J gene TRBJ2-4; 13 bases line up with TRBD2. The CDR3 is made up of 13 amino acids. Germline V gene data show CDR1 as LGHDT and CDR2 as YNNKEL (reference sequence). Trimming took 6 bases from V and 9 from J; bases not matched to a gene: 2. CDR3 sequence (DNA): TGTGCCAGCAGGGGACTAGCGGGAAGCATTCAGTACTTC. Translation gives CASRGLAGSIQYF. Drawing the rest from reference TRBV3-1 and TRBJ2-4, the complete variable domain is DTAVSQTPKYLVTQMGNDKSIKCEQNLGHDTMYWYKQDSKKFLKIMFSYNNKELIINETVPNRFSPKSPDKAHLNLHINSLELGDSAVYFCASRGLAGSIQYFGAGTRLSVL.

The chain combines TRBV4-1 with TRBJ2-5; D remains ambiguous. V lost 1 base to trimming and J lost 5 bases, with 11 bases between them. There are 14 residues in the CDR3. CDR1 MGHRA and CDR2 YSYEKL come from the germline V gene. Here the CDR3 reads CASSQGFSRETQYF. The CDR3 DNA is TGCGCCAGCAGCCAAGGGTTTTCAAGGGAGACCCAGTACTTC.

The sample holds many counts of this clonotype. V gene TRBV5-1 combines with J gene TRBJ2-4, with TRBD1 matching over 8 bases. The CDR3 is 14 residues long. From germline, CDR1 is SGHRS and CDR2 YFSETQ. Trimming removed 4 bases from V and 6 bases from J; junction bases left unmatched: 6. For the CDR3, the DNA is TGCGCCAGCAGCCTAGGACAGGGCGGAAACATTCAGTACTTC. Translated: CASSLGQGGNIQYF. Supplemented by reference TRBV5-1 and TRBJ2-4, the full variable domain reads KAGVTQTPRYLIKTRGQQVTLSCSPISGHRSVSWYQQTPGQGLQFLFEYFSETQRNKGNFPGRFSGRQFSNSRSEMNVSTLELGDSALYLCASSLGQGGNIQYFGAGTRLSVL.

This clonotype was seen a handful of times. The rearrangement uses TRBV29-1 and TRBJ2-2; 9 bases match TRBD1. The V segment lost 3 bases and the J segment 7 bases; nucleotides outside the gene matches: 15. This CDR3 is 17 amino acids long. Germline CDR1 SQVTM, CDR2 ANQGSEA. This CDR3 is CSVEGGGAGQGIGELFF. The CDR3 DNA reads TGCAGCGTTGAGGGGGGGGGCGCGGGACAGGGTATCGGGGAGCTGTTTTTT.

This clonotype was counted only a few times. At one end, the junction sequence differs from germline, possibly due to a read error. This chain's CDR3 is CASSPEGQKNTEASF. Written as DNA, the CDR3 is TGTGCCAGCAGCCCGGAGGGACAGAAGAACACTGAAGCTTCCTTT. The V gene is TRBV16, the J gene TRBJ1-1; 7 bases agree with TRBD1. This CDR3 has 15 amino acids. Per the germline V gene, CDR1 is KGHSY and CDR2 is FQNENV.

This clonotype has ten or more counts. V is TRBV2 and J is TRBJ2-3; 12 bases map to TRBD2. Looked up from germline, CDR1 is SNHLY and CDR2 is FYNNEI. This CDR3 comprises 16 residues. Trimming removed 6 bases from V and 4 bases from J; junction bases left unmatched: 8. CDR3 DNA: TGTGCCAGCAGGTTAACCGGGACTAGCGGGCCAGATACGCAGTATTTT. Translated, it gives CASRLTGTSGPDTQYF.

The table lists this clonotype with a few counts. This chain uses TRBV5-1 with TRBJ2-5; a weak D match, TRBD2 (5 bases). CDR3 length: 15 amino acids. Trimming took 4 bases from V and 2 from J, leaving 15 bases between them. The germline V gene encodes CDR1 SGHRS and CDR2 YFSETQ. CDR3 in amino acids: CASSTLGTGQETQYF. CDR3 DNA: TGCGCCAGCAGCACCCTGGGAACGGGACAAGAGACCCAGTACTTC.

As DNA, the CDR3 is TGTGCCACCAGCAGAGAAAGAGGGAGCGCAGATACGCAGTATTTT. This encodes CATSRERGSADTQYF. The chain links TRBV15 to TRBJ2-3; D might be TRBD2 (5 bases). The CDR3 extends over 15 amino acids. V lost 0 bases, J lost 4 bases, and 11 bases lay in between. Germline loops: CDR1 LNHNV, CDR2 YYDKDF (reference sequence).

This clonotype was observed many times. The chain recombines TRBV7-9 with TRBJ2-7; 7 nucleotides align to TRBD2. Per the germline V gene, CDR1 is SEHNR and CDR2 is FQNEAQ (reference sequence). With V trimmed by 5 bases and J by 2 bases, 9 bases remained unmatched. CDR3 length: 15 amino acids. CDR3 sequence reads: CASSKTVGGPYEQYF. CDR3 in DNA: TGTGCCAGCAGCAAGACGGTGGGAGGGCCCTACGAGCAGTACTTC.

This clonotype was detected a few times. The J gene is TRBJ2-1, the V gene TRBV30, with 7 bases that match TRBD2. The CDR3 runs to 13 residues. V shed 8 bases and J 0 bases; nucleotides not matched to a gene: 4. The germline CDR1 and CDR2 sequences are GTSNPN and SVGIG (reference sequence). CDR3 coding DNA: TGTGCCGGGCAGCGGGACTCCTACAATGAGCAGTTCTTC. Protein: CAGQRDSYNEQFF.

Many counts were recorded for this clonotype. This chain links TRBV28 with TRBJ2-2, with unresolved D. The CDR3 is 13 amino acids. Germline CDR1 is MDHEN and CDR2 is SYDVKM. V was cut by 3 bases and J by 6 bases, with 8 bases left in between. CDR3 bases: TGTGCCAGCAGTTTGCGAGGTCCCGGGGAGCTGTTTTTT. Its protein is CASSLRGPGELFF.

V and J are TRBV5-1 and TRBJ2-3, with a weak D call TRBD1 (5 bases). V shed 4 bases and J shed 2 bases, with 14 bases lying between them. Germline V gene data show CDR1 as SGHRS and CDR2 as YFSETQ. The CDR3 contains 15 residues. The CDR3 DNA reads TGCGCCAGCAGCCCGGGTGGGGCAAACACAGATACGCAGTATTTT. This sequence encodes CASSPGGANTDTQYF.

About this clonotype: This could be a read error, since a much larger clone is one nucleotide away. The J gene is TRBJ2-7, the V gene TRBV12-3 or TRBV12-4, with 8 bases aligning to TRBD1. The CDR3 covers 15 residues. With 3 bases clipped from V and 2 bases from J, the junction kept 6 bases outside the gene matches. This chain's CDR3 is CASSFGDRTAYEQYF. The DNA of the CDR3 is TGTGCCAGCAGTTTCGGGGACAGGACTGCCTACGAGCAGTACTTC.

The chain combines TRBV19 with TRBJ2-5; 14 bases map to TRBD2. The CDR3 length is 17 residues. Germline loops: CDR1 LNHDA, CDR2 SQIVND (reference sequence). The V gene end was trimmed by 6 bases and the J gene end by 5 bases; junction bases not matched to a gene: 11. The CDR3 here is CASRGGTSGSLAETQYF. In nucleotides, the CDR3 is TGTGCCAGTAGGGGCGGGACTAGCGGGAGTTTGGCGGAGACCCAGTACTTC.

This clonotype appeared many times. The CDR3 nucleotides are TGTGCCAGCAGTTACGTGGCGGGAGGGATCCACAATGAGCAGTTCTTC. It yields the protein CASSYVAGGIHNEQFF. The chain employs TRBV6-2 or TRBV6-3 and TRBJ2-1; 9 bases are a match to TRBD2. With 2 bases clipped from V and 5 bases from J, the junction kept 7 bases outside the gene matches. The CDR3 totals 16 residues. The germline V gene encodes CDR1 MNHEY and CDR2 SVGEGT.

This clonotype showed up many times. J is TRBJ2-7 and V is TRBV18, with 7 nucleotides matching TRBD1. Germline V gene lookup returns CDR1 KGHSH and CDR2 LQKENI. J was trimmed by 4 bases and V by 1 base; bases with no gene match: 7. This CDR3 spans 15 amino acids. The CDR3 loop reads CASSPQWTGEYEQYF. The CDR3, as DNA: TGTGCCAGCTCACCACAGTGGACAGGAGAGTACGAGCAGTACTTC.

This clonotype was found many times. The chain carries TRBV5-1 and TRBJ2-1, with no clear D. The germline V gene encodes CDR1 SGHRS and CDR2 YFSETQ. V was pared by 0 bases and J by 8 bases, with 15 bases between. The CDR3 consists of 15 residues. The CDR3 loop reads CASSLGPGVGYEQFF. The DNA of the CDR3 is TGCGCCAGCAGCTTGGGGCCTGGGGTCGGCTATGAGCAGTTCTTC.

This clonotype has more than one count but fewer than ten. The V gene is TRBV18, the J gene TRBJ2-7; 9 bases agree with TRBD1. With V trimmed by 3 bases and J by 3 bases, 6 bases remained unmatched. The CDR3 loop spans 15 amino acids. Germline CDR1 and CDR2: KGHSH and LQKENI. The CDR3: CASSPTGGGRYEQYF. In DNA, the CDR3 is TGTGCCAGCTCACCCACAGGGGGCGGCCGCTACGAGCAGTACTTC.